The 13 T cell receptor beta chains below come from one sample, sequenced in a study of metastatic and nonmetastatic thyroid tumors. All patients were treatment-naive before thyroid surgery. With MiXCR, TCRdb called clones anew from the PCR reads. The sample lists tens of thousands of clones; roughly 10% were seen once. The sequencing input was blood. These receptors all come from a female donor with papillary thyroid cancer or a benign thyroid nodule (not recorded which). Some clones in this sample may be carry-over from other donors' samples.

Concerning this clone itself: The germline gene is not matched at one end of the junction; a read error may be the cause. The CDR3 region is CASSWRGAEDEQLF. The CDR3 DNA follows: TGTGCAAGCAGTTGGCGAGGAGCCGAAGATGAGCAGTTATTC. V gene TRBV28 combines with J gene TRBJ2-1; D gene ambiguous. The CDR3 extends over 14 amino acids. Germline V lookup: CDR1 MDHEN, CDR2 SYDVKM.

At least ten counts were recorded for this clone. This sequence joins TRBV6-4 and TRBJ2-1; D unclear. The CDR3 length is 13 residues. V was clipped by 5 bases and J by 5 bases, with 10 bases between them. Per germline, CDR1 MRHNA and CDR2 SNTAGT. The CDR3 bases are TGTGCCAGCAGTTTGGGCGAGAACAATGAGCAGTTCTTC. Translation gives CASSLGENNEQFF.

In its sample, this clone ranks as medium-sized. This chain uses TRBV6-5 with TRBJ2-2; possibly TRBD1 for D (6 bases). Germline V CDR1 and CDR2: MNHEY, SVGAGI. V dropped 7 bases and J dropped 0 bases, with 21 bases sitting between them. The CDR3 loop spans 18 amino acids. The CDR3 DNA sequence: TGTGCCAGCACCTCCACCGAGTCGAGACAGGCGAACACCGGGGAGCTGTTTTTT. Its protein product is CASTSTESRQANTGELFF.

This clone showed up many times. J is TRBJ1-4 and V is TRBV3-1; D is perhaps TRBD1 (6 bases). Germline CDR1 and CDR2: LGHDT and YNNKEL (reference sequence). CDR3 length equals 15 residues. The V gene lost 3 bases and the J gene lost 3 bases, with 11 bases spanning the gap. As DNA, the CDR3 is TGTGCCAGCAGCCAGAAAAGGACAGCTAATGAAAAACTGTTTTTT. Protein product: CASSQKRTANEKLFF.

There are many counts of this clone. This chain joins TRBV24-1 and TRBJ2-7, with 9 bases fitting TRBD1. The CDR3 extends over 15 amino acids. Trimming cost V 2 bases and J 3 bases; bases outside gene matches: 4. Germline V gives CDR1 KGHDR, CDR2 SFDVKD. The CDR3 sequence: CATSDSGTGNYEQYF. The CDR3 nucleotides are TGTGCCACCAGTGATTCAGGGACAGGGAACTACGAGCAGTACTTC.

This clone came up many times. The gene calls are TRBV6-5 and TRBJ2-5; D is undetermined. Trimming removed 2 bases from V and 0 bases from J, with 7 bases in between. In germline, CDR1 is MNHEY, CDR2 SVGAGI. The CDR3 is 14 residues long. The CDR3 DNA reads as TGTGCCAGCAGTTACGGGCGTTACCAAGAGACCCAGTACTTC. Translating it yields CASSYGRYQETQYF.

This clone has ten or more counts. This sequence joins TRBV2 and TRBJ2-2; possibly TRBD2 for D (6 bases). Germline-derived CDR1 and CDR2 are SNHLY and FYNNEI. Trimming took off 11 bases at V and 4 bases at J, with 20 bases between the two ends. The CDR3 runs 15 residues. For the CDR3, the DNA is TGTGCCGGGACCTTGGGGGGAATTTCCACCGGGGAGCTGTTTTTT. It yields the protein CAGTLGGISTGELFF. The full variable domain, its missing parts supplied by reference TRBV2 and TRBJ2-2, is EPEVTQTPSHQVTQMGQEVILRCVPISNHLYFYWYRQILGQKVEFLVSFYNNEISEKSEIFDDQFSVERPDGSNFTLKIRSTKLEDSAMYFCAGTLGGISTGELFFGEGSRLTVL.

This clone was detected ten times or more. This rearrangement joins TRBV12-3 or TRBV12-4 to TRBJ2-5, with D maybe TRBD1 (5 bases). The CDR3 runs to 14 residues. With 5 bases removed from V and 1 base from J, the gap between germline ends came to 11 bases. CDR3 residues: CASSLPDSQETQYF. The CDR3 DNA reads as TGTGCCAGCAGTCTTCCCGACAGCCAAGAGACCCAGTACTTC.

This clone is labeled medium-sized. This chain connects TRBV6-2 or TRBV6-3 to TRBJ2-3, with D perhaps matching TRBD2 (5 bases). The ends were cut back, 4 bases at V and 2 bases at J, with 7 bases in the middle. CDR1 is MNHEY and CDR2 is SVGEGT in the germline V gene. The CDR3 sequence is 13 residues long. This CDR3 is CASSSRDTDTQYF. The CDR3 nucleotides read TGTGCCAGCAGTTCACGGGACACAGATACGCAGTATTTT.

This clone turned up a few times. The chain couples TRBV6-2 or TRBV6-3 to TRBJ2-7; D possibly corresponds to TRBD1 (6 bases). Germline loops: CDR1 MNHEY, CDR2 SVGEGT. V was clipped by 0 bases and J by 6 bases, with 9 bases between them. The CDR3 spans 13 residues. The CDR3 loop reads CASSYSGALEQYF. The CDR3 coding sequence is TGTGCCAGCAGTTACTCGGGGGCGCTCGAGCAGTACTTC.

On this clone itself: Compared with germline, one end of the junction differs, possibly owing to a read error. V is TRBV9 and J is TRBJ2-7; 7 bases are a match to TRBD2. CDR3 length: 15 residues. The germline V gene has CDR1 SGDLS and CDR2 YYNGEE. CDR3 region: CASSVSGGIAYGQYF. The CDR3 DNA reads TGTGCCAGCAGCGTGTCGGGGGGAATCGCCTACGGGCAGTACTTC.

By frequency in the sample, this clone is medium-sized. The V call is TRBV28, the J call TRBJ2-2, with D possibly being TRBD2 (5 bases). The CDR3 is made up of 15 amino acids. Trimming shortened V by 0 bases and J by 6 bases, and 11 bases separated the two germline ends. Germline CDR1 reads MDHEN; CDR2 reads SYDVKM. The CDR3 protein is CASSLWNSVAGELFF. The CDR3 bases are TGTGCCAGCAGTTTATGGAATAGCGTAGCCGGGGAGCTGTTTTTT.

In its sample, this clone was seen many times. The chain links TRBV5-1 to TRBJ2-7; 9 nucleotides agree with TRBD1. Trimming removed 4 bases from V and 0 bases from J; junction bases left unmatched: 5. Germline assignment: CDR1 SGHRS and CDR2 YFSETQ. There are 15 residues in the CDR3. The chain's CDR3 is CASSPGQGPSYEQYF. Here the CDR3 DNA reads TGCGCCAGCAGCCCGGGACAGGGACCCTCCTACGAGCAGTACTTC.